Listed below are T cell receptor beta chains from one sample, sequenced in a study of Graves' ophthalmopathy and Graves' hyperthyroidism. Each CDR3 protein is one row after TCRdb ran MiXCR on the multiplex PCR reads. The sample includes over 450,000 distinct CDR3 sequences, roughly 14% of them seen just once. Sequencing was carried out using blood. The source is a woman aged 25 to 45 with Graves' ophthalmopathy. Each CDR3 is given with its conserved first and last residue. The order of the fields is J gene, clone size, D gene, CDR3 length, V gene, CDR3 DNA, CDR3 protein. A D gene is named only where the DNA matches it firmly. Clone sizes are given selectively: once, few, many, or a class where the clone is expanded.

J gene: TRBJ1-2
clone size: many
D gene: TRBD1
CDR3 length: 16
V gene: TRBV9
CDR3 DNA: TGTGCCAGCAGCCCCCGACAGGGCTCGAATAACTATGGCTACACCTTC
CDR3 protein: CASSPRQGSNNYGYTF

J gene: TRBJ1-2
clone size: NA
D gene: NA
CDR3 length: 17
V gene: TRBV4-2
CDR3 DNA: TGTGCCAGCAGCCAAGACGTGATCAGAAACCCTAACTATGGCTACACCTTC
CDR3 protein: CASSQDVIRNPNYGYTF

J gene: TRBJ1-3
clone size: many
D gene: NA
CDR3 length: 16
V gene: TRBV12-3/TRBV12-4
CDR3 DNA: TGTGCCAGCAGTTTCGGCAGGGCCTCCTCTGGAAACACCATATATTTT
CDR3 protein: CASSFGRASSGNTIYF

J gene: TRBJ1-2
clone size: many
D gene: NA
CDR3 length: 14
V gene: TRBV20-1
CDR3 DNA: TGCAGTGCTAGAGCCCCTCAGGGCGTCTATGGCTACACCTTC
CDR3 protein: CSARAPQGVYGYTF

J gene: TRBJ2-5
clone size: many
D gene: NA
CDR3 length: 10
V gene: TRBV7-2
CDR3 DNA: TGTGCCAGCGGGATGGGGACCCAGTACTTC
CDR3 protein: CASGMGTQYF

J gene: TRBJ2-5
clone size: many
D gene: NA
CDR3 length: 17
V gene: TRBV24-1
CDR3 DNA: TGTGCCACCAGTGAACGACCGGGACGGAGGCCTCATATGACCCAGTACTTC
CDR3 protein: CATSERPGRRPHMTQYF

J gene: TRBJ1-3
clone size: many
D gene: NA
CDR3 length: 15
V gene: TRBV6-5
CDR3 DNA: TGTGCCAGCAGTTACGTTGCACACTCTGGAAACACCATATATTTT
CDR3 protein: CASSYVAHSGNTIYF

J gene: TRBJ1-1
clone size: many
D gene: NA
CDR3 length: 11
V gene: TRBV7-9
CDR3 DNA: TGTGCCAGCAGCCAACACCCTGGAGCTTTCTTT
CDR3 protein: CASSQHPGAFF

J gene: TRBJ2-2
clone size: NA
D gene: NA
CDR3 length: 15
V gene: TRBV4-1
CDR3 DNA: TGCGCCAGCAGCCAAGGGCTAGCGAACACCGGGGAGCTGTTTTTT
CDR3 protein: CASSQGLANTGELFF

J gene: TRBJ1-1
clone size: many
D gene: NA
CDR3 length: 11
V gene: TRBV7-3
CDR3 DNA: TGTGCCAGCTCGATTGGGGGGGTCGCTTTCTTT
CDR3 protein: CASSIGGVAFF

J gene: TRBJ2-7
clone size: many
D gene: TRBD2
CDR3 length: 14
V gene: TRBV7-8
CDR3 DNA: TGTGCCAGCAGCTTATTAGCGGGGCCCTACGAGCAGTACTTC
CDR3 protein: CASSLLAGPYEQYF

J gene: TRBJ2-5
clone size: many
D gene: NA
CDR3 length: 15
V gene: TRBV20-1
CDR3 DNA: TGCAGTGCTGGTGGGCCGGGCCGGGCTCAAGAGACCCAGTACTTC
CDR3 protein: CSAGGPGRAQETQYF

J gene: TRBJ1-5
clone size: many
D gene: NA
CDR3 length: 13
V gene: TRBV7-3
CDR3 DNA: TGTGCCAGCAGCACCGGTTGGAATCAGCCCCAGCATTTT
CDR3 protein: CASSTGWNQPQHF

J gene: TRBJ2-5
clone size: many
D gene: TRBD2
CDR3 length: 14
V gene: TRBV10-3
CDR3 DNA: TGTGCCACAACGACTAGCGGGGGACGAGAGACCCAGTACTTC
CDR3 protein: CATTTSGGRETQYF

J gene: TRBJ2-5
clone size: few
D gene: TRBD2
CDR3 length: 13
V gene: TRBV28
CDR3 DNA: TGTGCCAGCAGTTTCGGGGGGTTGGAGACCCAGTACTTC
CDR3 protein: CASSFGGLETQYF

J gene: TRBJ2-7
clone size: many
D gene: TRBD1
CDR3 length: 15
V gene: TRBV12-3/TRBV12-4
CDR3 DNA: TGTGCCAGCAGCCCCACCGGACAGGGCACCTACGAGCAGTACTTC
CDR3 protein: CASSPTGQGTYEQYF

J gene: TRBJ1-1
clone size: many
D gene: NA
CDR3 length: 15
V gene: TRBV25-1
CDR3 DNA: TGTGCCAGCAGTAGGGCCGGGGAGTTGAACACTGAAGCTTTCTTT
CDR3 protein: CASSRAGELNTEAFF

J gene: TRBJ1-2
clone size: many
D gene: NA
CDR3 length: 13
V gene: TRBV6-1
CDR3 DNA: TGTGCCAGCAGTAAAGACAAAGGATATGGCTACACCTTC
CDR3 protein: CASSKDKGYGYTF

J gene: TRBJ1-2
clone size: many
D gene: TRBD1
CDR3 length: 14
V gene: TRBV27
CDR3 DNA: TGTGCCAGCAGTACAGGACAGGGTCTGTATGGCTACACCTTC
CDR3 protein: CASSTGQGLYGYTF

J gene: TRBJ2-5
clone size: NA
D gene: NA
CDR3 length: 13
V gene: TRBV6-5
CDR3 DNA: TGTGCCAGCAGTTACTCGAATCCCGGCGACCAGTACTTC
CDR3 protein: CASSYSNPGDQYF

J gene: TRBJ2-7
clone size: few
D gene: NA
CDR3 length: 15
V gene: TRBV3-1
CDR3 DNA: TGTGCCAGCAGCGGGCCCTTCGCTATGTCCTACGAGCAGTACTTC
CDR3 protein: CASSGPFAMSYEQYF

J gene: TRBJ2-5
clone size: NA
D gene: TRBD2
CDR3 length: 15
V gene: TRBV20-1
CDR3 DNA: TGCAGTGCTAGAGACCCTAGCGGGGGGGGGGAGACCCAGTACTTC
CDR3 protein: CSARDPSGGGETQYF

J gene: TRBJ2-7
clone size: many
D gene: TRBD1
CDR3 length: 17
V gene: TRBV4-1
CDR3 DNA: TGCGCCAGCAGCCAAGTCCCTTGGGACAGGAGGCCCGGAGTGCAGTACTTC
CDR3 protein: CASSQVPWDRRPGVQYF

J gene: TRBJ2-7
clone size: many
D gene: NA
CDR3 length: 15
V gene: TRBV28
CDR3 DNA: TGTGCCAGCAGTTTACGTGCGCAACCCTCCTACGAGCAGTACTTC
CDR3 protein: CASSLRAQPSYEQYF

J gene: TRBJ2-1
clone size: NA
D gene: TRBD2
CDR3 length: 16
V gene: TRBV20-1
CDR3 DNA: TGCAGTGCTACCCCCCGCCGGGGGGGCTCCTACAATGAGCAGTTCTTC
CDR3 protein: CSATPRRGGSYNEQFF

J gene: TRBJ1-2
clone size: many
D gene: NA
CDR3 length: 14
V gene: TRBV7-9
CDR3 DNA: TGTGCCAGCAGCTCTATACAGACTAACTATGGCTACACCTTC
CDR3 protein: CASSSIQTNYGYTF

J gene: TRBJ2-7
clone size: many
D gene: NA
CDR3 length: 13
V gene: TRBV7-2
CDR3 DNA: TGTGCCAGCAGCTTACCATCCTACTACGAGCAGTACTTC
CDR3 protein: CASSLPSYYEQYF

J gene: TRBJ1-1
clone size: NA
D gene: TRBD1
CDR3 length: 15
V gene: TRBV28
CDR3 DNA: TGTGCCAGCAGTCCGGGGGACAGCTTGAACACTGAAGCTTTCTTT
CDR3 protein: CASSPGDSLNTEAFF

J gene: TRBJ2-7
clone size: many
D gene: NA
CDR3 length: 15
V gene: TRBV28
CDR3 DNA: TGTGCCAGCAGTACACAACAGGGCAAGCCTTACGAGCAGTACTTC
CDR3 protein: CASSTQQGKPYEQYF

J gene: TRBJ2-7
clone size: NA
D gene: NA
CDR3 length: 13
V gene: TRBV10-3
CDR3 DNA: TGTGCCATTCAAGAGACCTCCGGAGGGGAGCAGTACTTC
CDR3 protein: CAIQETSGGEQYF